This T cell receptor (beta chain) was found in a study of blood T cell repertoires in COVID-19. For the study at large: Material from acute and convalescent COVID-19 was sourced from the United States, Italy and Spain. The cDNA or gDNA used as material had been derived from T cells, B-cell-depleted T cells, or PBMCs.

The CDR3 covers 13 residues. The V gene lost 8 bases and the J gene lost 2 bases, with 12 bases spanning the gap. All exposed participants met a person with COVID-19 within 2 weeks before entering the study. Original methodology: The assay estimated nucleated cells by amplifying reference gene primers. Sequenced by immunoSEQ multiplex PCR; TCRdb stores in-frame clones only, minus some. The V and J calls and clone size were taken over from that table, and D and trimming were inferred from the DNA. The sample comprises about 230,000 clones, approximately 88% of which are singletons, and about 4% rests with the top ten.

Sequencing was performed on PBMCs or T cells enriched from blood (not recorded which). V usage is TRBV12-3 or TRBV12-4 and J usage is TRBJ1-2; TRBD1 might be the D (5 bases). This clonotype was sampled from a woman aged 25-40 years who had been exposed to COVID-19. The CDR3 sequence is CASQTGGNYGYTF. The CDR3 DNA reads as TGTGCCAGCCAGACGGGGGGAAACTATGGCTACACCTTC.